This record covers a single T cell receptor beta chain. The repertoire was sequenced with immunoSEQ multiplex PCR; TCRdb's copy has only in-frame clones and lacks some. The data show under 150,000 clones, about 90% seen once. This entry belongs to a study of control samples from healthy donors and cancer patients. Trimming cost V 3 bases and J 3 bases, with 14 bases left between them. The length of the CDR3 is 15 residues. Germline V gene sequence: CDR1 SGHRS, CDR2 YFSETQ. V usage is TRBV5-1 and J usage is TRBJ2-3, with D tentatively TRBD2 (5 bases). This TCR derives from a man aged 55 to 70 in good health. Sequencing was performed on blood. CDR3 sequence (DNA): TGCGCCAGCAGCTCGGGATTCACCTCAACAGATACGCAGTATTTT. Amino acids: CASSSGFTSTDTQYF.